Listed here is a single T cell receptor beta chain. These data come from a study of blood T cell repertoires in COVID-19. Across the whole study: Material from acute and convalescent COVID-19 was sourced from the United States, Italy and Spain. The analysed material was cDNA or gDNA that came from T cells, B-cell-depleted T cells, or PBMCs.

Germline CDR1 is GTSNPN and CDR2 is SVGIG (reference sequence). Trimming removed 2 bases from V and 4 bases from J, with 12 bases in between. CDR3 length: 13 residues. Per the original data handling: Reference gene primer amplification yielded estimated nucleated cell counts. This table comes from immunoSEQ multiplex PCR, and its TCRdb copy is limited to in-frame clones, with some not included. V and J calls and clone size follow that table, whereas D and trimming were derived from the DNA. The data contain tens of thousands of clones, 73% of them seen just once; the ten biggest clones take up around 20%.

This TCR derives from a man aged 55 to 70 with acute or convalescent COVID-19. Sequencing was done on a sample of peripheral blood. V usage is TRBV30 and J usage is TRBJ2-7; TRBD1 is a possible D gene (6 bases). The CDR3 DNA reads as TGTGCCTGGAGTACCGGGACACCTTACGAGCAGTACTTC. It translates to CAWSTGTPYEQYF.